This is a list of T cell receptor beta chains from one sample in a study of T cells in localized non-small cell lung cancer. TCRdb's table, derived via immunoSEQ multiplex PCR, lists solely in-frame clones and lacks some. The table records approximately 54,000 clones, roughly 90% of them present only once. Sample: peripheral blood, taken before any cancer treatment. Receptors originate from a woman aged 40-69 years with stage I lung adenocarcinoma. Both conserved end residues are part of each CDR3. The D gene is left open where the match is weak. Only part of the rows carry a size: once, few, many, or a class if the clone is expanded.

TGTGCCAGCAGCGTAGAGGGGGACACTGAAGCTTTCTTT,CASSVEGDTEAFF,TRBJ1-1,TRBV9,-,-
TGTGCCAGTAGTCCACAGGGCGGCCGAATAAATCAGCCCCAGCATTTT,CASSPQGGRINQPQHF,TRBJ1-5,TRBV19,-,-
TGCGCCAGCAGCCAAGAATCTAGCTCGGGACAGCCCTACGAGCAGTACTTC,CASSQESSSGQPYEQYF,TRBJ2-7,TRBV4-1,-,TRBD1
TGTGCCAGCAGCGGACGGCTAAACTATGGCTACACCTTC,CASSGRLNYGYTF,TRBJ1-2,TRBV6-1,few,-
TGTGCCAGCAGCTTCCCCCATACTGAAGCTTTCTTT,CASSFPHTEAFF,TRBJ1-1,TRBV13,-,-
TGTGCCAGCAGCTTAGACCGGAATGAAAAACTGTTTTTT,CASSLDRNEKLFF,TRBJ1-4,TRBV7-4,-,-
TGTGCCAGCAGCCCCGCGCAGGGGGACCAGCCCCAGCATTTT,CASSPAQGDQPQHF,TRBJ1-5,TRBV9,-,TRBD1
TGTGCCAGCAGTTTAGGCGGGACAGGGGGTCGGTCTTTCTTT,CASSLGGTGGRSFF,TRBJ1-1,TRBV28,-,TRBD1
TGTGCCAGCACCCTGAGTACAGGACATGGCTACACCTTC,CASTLSTGHGYTF,TRBJ1-2,TRBV6-6,-,-
TGCAGCGCCAGGAGGACAGGGGGGCGGGGGAATGAGCAGTTCTTC,CSARRTGGRGNEQFF,TRBJ2-1,TRBV29-1,-,TRBD1
TGTGCCAGTAGTTCTATCCGAAGAAACTACAATGAGCAGTTCTTC,CASSSIRRNYNEQFF,TRBJ2-1,TRBV19,-,-
TGTGCCAGTAGTATTATAGGGACAGGGGGCGGCAATCAGCCCCAGCATTTT,CASSIIGTGGGNQPQHF,TRBJ1-5,TRBV19,-,TRBD1
TGTGCCAGCAGCTTGGAAGTAAATTCACCCCTCCACTTT,CASSLEVNSPLHF,TRBJ1-6,TRBV5-4,few,-
TGTGCCAGCATTAAGATAGGGGCAGGATATGGGGAGACCCAGTACTTC,CASIKIGAGYGETQYF,TRBJ2-5,TRBV28,-,-
TGTGCCAGCAGCCCCGGGTCGAATTCACCCCTCCACTTT,CASSPGSNSPLHF,TRBJ1-6,TRBV11-3,-,-
TGTGCCAGCAGCCAAGATAGCGGGGGGGCTTCCTACAATGAGCAGTTCTTC,CASSQDSGGASYNEQFF,TRBJ2-1,TRBV4-2,-,TRBD2
TGTGCCAGCAGCTCCTCCTTTGGGACCTATGGCTACACCTTC,CASSSSFGTYGYTF,TRBJ1-2,TRBV7-6,-,-
TGTGCCTGGACTAAAGCTTCGGACACTGAAGCTTTCTTT,CAWTKASDTEAFF,TRBJ1-1,TRBV30,-,-
TGTGCCAGCAGCCAAGGGGCTAGCGTCTACAATGAGCAGTTCTTC,CASSQGASVYNEQFF,TRBJ2-1,TRBV28,-,-
TGTGCCAGCTCAGCCGCTCCGGGGACCGGGGAGCTGTTTTTT,CASSAAPGTGELFF,TRBJ2-2,TRBV18,once,-
TGTGCCTGGAGTGTACGCTCAACAGATACGCAGTATTTT,CAWSVRSTDTQYF,TRBJ2-3,TRBV30,-,-
TGTGCCAGCAGTTTTGGGCCGGTCGTTGACACCGGGGAGCTGTTTTTT,CASSFGPVVDTGELFF,TRBJ2-2,TRBV27,few,-
TGTGCCAGCAGCTTGAACAGGGAAGAGACCCAGTACTTC,CASSLNREETQYF,TRBJ2-5,TRBV5-4,-,-
TGCGCCAGCAGCTTGGAAATAGCGGGGGCAAGCACAGATACGCAGTATTTT,CASSLEIAGASTDTQYF,TRBJ2-3,TRBV5-1,-,TRBD2
TGTGCCAGCAGCTTTCCGACAGGGTCTCTTACTGAAGCTTTCTTT,CASSFPTGSLTEAFF,TRBJ1-1,TRBV7-8,-,TRBD1
TGTGCCAGCAGCTTAGCCGGGGCCGGGGTGACGACCCAGTACTTC,CASSLAGAGVTTQYF,TRBJ2-5,TRBV7-9,once,-
TGTGCCAGCAGTGAACGGGGCGGCTATGGCTACACCTTC,CASSERGGYGYTF,TRBJ1-2,TRBV6-1,-,-
TGCGCCAGCAGCCAAGGGGACAGGGGTGGCACTGAAGCTTTCTTT,CASSQGDRGGTEAFF,TRBJ1-1,TRBV4-3,-,TRBD1
TGTGCCAGCAGTTACATCCTAGCGGGGACAGATACGCAGTATTTT,CASSYILAGTDTQYF,TRBJ2-3,TRBV6-6,once,TRBD2
TGTGCCAGTAGTATCCCAGGCACTGGAAACACCATATATTTT,CASSIPGTGNTIYF,TRBJ1-3,TRBV19,-,-
TGTGCCAGCAGCGAAGGCAGGGGATGGCTTGGTGAGCAGTTCTTC,CASSEGRGWLGEQFF,TRBJ2-1,TRBV14,-,-
TGTGCCAGCAGCTTGGGTGGACGGTTAGCTAACTATGGCTACACCTTC,CASSLGGRLANYGYTF,TRBJ1-2,TRBV5-4,-,-
TGCGCCAGCAGCTTTGGACAGGGGGGAGATACGCAGTATTTT,CASSFGQGGDTQYF,TRBJ2-3,TRBV5-1,-,TRBD1
TGTGCCAGCTCGCCGGGACAGGGCCAGAGCTACGAGCAGTACTTC,CASSPGQGQSYEQYF,TRBJ2-7,TRBV18,-,TRBD1
TGCGCCAGCAGCTTATCCGGGACACAGAACACTGAAGCTTTCTTT,CASSLSGTQNTEAFF,TRBJ1-1,TRBV5-1,-,-
TGTGCCAGCAGTGAAGCGCTTGGGGGCACCGGGGAGCTGTTTTTT,CASSEALGGTGELFF,TRBJ2-2,TRBV2,-,-
TGTGCCAGTACTATGGGCATAAGGGACACTGAAGCTTTCTTT,CASTMGIRDTEAFF,TRBJ1-1,TRBV19,-,-
TGTGCCAGCAGCCAAGACCGGGGGCGTGGGAGCAATCAGCCCCAGCATTTT,CASSQDRGRGSNQPQHF,TRBJ1-5,TRBV4-2,once,-
TGTGCTAGTGGCCTTACAGAGAGCAATCAGCCCCAGCATTTT,CASGLTESNQPQHF,TRBJ1-5,TRBV12-5,-,-